The entry that follows covers one T cell receptor beta chain sequence. The antigen remains undetermined. Patient tissue came from resections in Japan or China, 2014–2017. Germline assignment: CDR1 MNHEY and CDR2 SVGAGI. V lost 5 bases and J lost 8, with 18 bases in between. There are 15 residues in the CDR3. This sample is drawn from a study of immune evolution from preneoplasia to lung adenocarcinoma. Method: immunoSEQ multiplex PCR; TCRdb's copy keeps in-frame clones and lacks some. The repertoire includes roughly 7,500 clones, less than 85% of them detected once, and 8.5% sits in the top ten. General observations from the study: Normal lung had the highest top T cell clone frequencies. Normal lung had highest clonality; later lesions appeared denser, more diverse.

The chain links TRBV6-5 to TRBJ1-4; TRBD1 is a possible D gene (5 bases). The source material was FFPE atypical adenomatous hyperplasia tissue from the lung. Specified subset: atypical adenomatous hyperplasia (AAH), lung preneoplasia. This TCR derives from a donor at least 70 years old with lung adenocarcinoma. Some clones in this sample may be carry-over from other donors' samples. The CDR3 sequence is CASSPPRQGGEKLFF. The CDR3 DNA sequence: TGTGCCAGCAGTCCCCCCAGGCAGGGTGGAGAAAAACTGTTTTTT.